The 2 T cell receptor beta chains below come from one sample, sequenced in a study of OX40 agonist ivuxolimab in advanced cancers. Measured with immunoSEQ multiplex PCR; TCRdb has only the in-frame clones, and not every one. The sample includes 85,000 to 100,000 clones, 70% to 90% of them seen just once. The sequencing used CD4+ or CD8+ T cells sorted from blood, collected in a trial of the OX40 agonist ivuxolimab. These receptors all stem from an adult with an advanced solid tumor such as melanoma, head and neck, liver or kidney cancer.

J is TRBJ2-7 and V is TRBV28, with 9 bases that match TRBD1. The V gene's germline CDR1 is MDHEN and CDR2 SYDVKM. The CDR3 covers 13 residues. CDR3 in amino acids: CACEPGQGFEQYF. The CDR3 region has the DNA TGTGCGTGCGAGCCGGGACAGGGTTTCGAGCAGTACTTC.

The chain has TRBV19 and TRBJ2-1; TRBD2 is a possible D gene (5 bases). V lost 10 bases and J lost 8, with 9 bases in between. Germline CDR1 reads LNHDA; CDR2 reads SQIVND (reference sequence). There are 10 residues in the CDR3. This CDR3 is CAIGSYEQFF. For the CDR3, the DNA is TGTGCCATTGGGAGCTATGAGCAGTTCTTC.